This T cell receptor (beta chain) was captured by sequencing in a study of T-cell reconstitution after alpha-beta-depleted transplantation in children. For TCRbeta, the library was prepared with unique molecular identifiers. TCRdb recomputed calls from the PCR reads with MiXCR, one row per CDR3 protein. The table records fewer than 120,000 distinct CDR3 sequences, approximately 10% of them present only once. This clonotype was seen at least ten times. The junction had 12 bases not matched to a gene; V was cut back by 3 bases and J by 1 base. Germline values: CDR1 SGHTS, CDR2 YDEGEE. The CDR3 is made up of 17 amino acids.

The sequence was obtained from a human donor who donated a stem cell graft to a child with acute lymphoblastic leukemia. The input for sequencing was PBMCs from the stem cell graft donor, taken from the stem cell graft. The V call is TRBV5-8, the J call TRBJ2-7; 8 bases match TRBD1. The CDR3 protein is CASSSPGQAAISYEQYF. CDR3 nucleotide sequence: TGTGCCAGCAGCTCCCCGGGACAGGCCGCGATTTCCTACGAGCAGTACTTC.